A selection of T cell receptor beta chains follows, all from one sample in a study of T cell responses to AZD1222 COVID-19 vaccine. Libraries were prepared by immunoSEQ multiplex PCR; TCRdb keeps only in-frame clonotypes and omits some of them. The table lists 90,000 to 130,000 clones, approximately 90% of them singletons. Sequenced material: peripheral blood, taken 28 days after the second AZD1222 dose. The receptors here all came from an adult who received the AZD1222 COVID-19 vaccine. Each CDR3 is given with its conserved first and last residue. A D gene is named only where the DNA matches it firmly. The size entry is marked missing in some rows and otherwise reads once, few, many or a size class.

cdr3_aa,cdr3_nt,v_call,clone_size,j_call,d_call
CSASRGASGANVLTF,TGCAGTGCTAGTCGGGGGGCTTCTGGGGCCAACGTCCTGACTTTC,TRBV20-1,.,TRBJ2-6,.
CASSQGVTYEQYF,TGTGCCAGCTCACAGGGGGTGACGTACGAGCAGTACTTC,TRBV18,once,TRBJ2-7,.
CAISDAGGPNEQYF,TGTGCCATCAGTGACGCGGGAGGGCCCAACGAGCAGTACTTC,TRBV10-3,.,TRBJ2-7,TRBD2
CASSQDSQGRVLQFF,TGCGCCAGCAGCCAAGATAGCCAGGGGAGGGTTTTACAGTTCTTC,TRBV4-1,.,TRBJ2-1,.
CASSPRQGNYGYTF,TGCGCCAGCAGCCCCCGACAGGGTAACTATGGCTACACCTTC,TRBV4-1,.,TRBJ1-2,TRBD1
CASSLAKNTEAFF,TGTGCCAGCAGTCTTGCGAAGAACACTGAAGCTTTCTTT,TRBV12-3/TRBV12-4,few,TRBJ1-1,.
CASMLAGAMRDTQYF,TGTGCCAGCATGTTAGCGGGGGCAATGCGCGATACGCAGTATTTT,TRBV6-5,.,TRBJ2-3,TRBD2
CASHKGGTVGETQYF,TGTGCCAGTCATAAGGGCGGGACGGTGGGGGAGACCCAGTACTTC,TRBV19,.,TRBJ2-5,.
CASSEGAGGNEQYF,TGTGCCAGCAGTGAAGGGGCAGGGGGCAACGAGCAGTACTTC,TRBV6-1,.,TRBJ2-7,TRBD1
CASSRGSAGGNNEQFF,TGCGCCAGCAGCCGCGGATCAGCGGGGGGGAACAATGAGCAGTTCTTC,TRBV4-1,.,TRBJ2-1,TRBD2
CSVEDYRGRSYEQYF,TGCAGCGTTGAAGACTACAGGGGTCGATCCTACGAGCAGTACTTC,TRBV29-1,.,TRBJ2-7,TRBD1
CASSVMAGAGETQYF,TGTGCCAGCAGTGTCATGGCGGGGGCAGGAGAGACCCAGTACTTC,TRBV2,.,TRBJ2-5,.
CASRLGTGELFF,TGTGCCAGCCGTTTGGGCACCGGGGAGCTGTTTTTT,TRBV6-2/TRBV6-3,medium-sized,TRBJ2-2,.
CASSRGPNLGDTQYF,TGTGCCAGCAGCCGAGGGCCGAACCTCGGGGATACGCAGTATTTT,TRBV3-1/TRBV3-2,.,TRBJ2-3,.
CASSLRGQLYEQYF,TGTGCCAGCAGCCTCCGGGGACAGTTATACGAGCAGTACTTC,TRBV5-4,once,TRBJ2-7,TRBD1
CASSAREGFSNQPQHF,TGTGCCAGCAGCGCCCGGGAGGGGTTTAGCAATCAGCCCCAGCATTTT,TRBV9,.,TRBJ1-5,.
CASTLGGSSGNTIYF,TGTGCCAGCACCCTAGGGGGATCTTCTGGAAACACCATATATTTT,TRBV28,.,TRBJ1-3,.
CASSPAPPPYEQYF,TGTGCCAGCTCACCAGCCCCCCCGCCCTACGAGCAGTACTTC,TRBV18,once,TRBJ2-7,.
CASRDRGLGQFF,TGTGCCAGCAGGGACCGGGGGTTGGGGCAGTTCTTC,TRBV27,.,TRBJ2-1,.
CASSISFTGELFF,TGTGCCAGTAGTATCTCGTTTACCGGGGAGCTGTTTTTT,TRBV19,.,TRBJ2-2,.
CASSRPPGQMNTEAFF,TGTGCCAGCTCCCGCCCTCCAGGACAAATGAACACTGAAGCTTTCTTT,TRBV27,few,TRBJ1-1,.
CASILGTSSIEQYF,TGTGCCAGCATTCTAGGGACTAGCTCGATCGAGCAGTACTTC,TRBV2,few,TRBJ2-7,TRBD2
CASSLASRQSYGYTF,TGTGCCAGCAGCTTAGCGTCGAGGCAGAGCTATGGCTACACCTTC,TRBV7-9,.,TRBJ1-2,.
CASSLGGGAETQYF,TGTGCCAGCAGCTTGGGCGGGGGGGCAGAGACCCAGTACTTC,TRBV5-6,.,TRBJ2-5,TRBD2
CASSQGTDSNQPQHF,TGTGCCAGCAGCCAAGGGACAGATAGCAATCAGCCCCAGCATTTT,TRBV3-1/TRBV3-2,.,TRBJ1-5,.
CASSPQGQKYNEQFF,TGTGCCAGCAGTCCACAGGGACAGAAATACAATGAGCAGTTCTTC,TRBV27,.,TRBJ2-1,TRBD1
CASSLEAGGHGYTF,TGTGCCAGCAGCTTGGAGGCAGGAGGTCATGGCTACACCTTC,TRBV5-5,.,TRBJ1-2,.
CASSQFGGKYGQPQHF,TGTGCCAGCAGCCAATTCGGAGGGAAGTACGGTCAGCCCCAGCATTTT,TRBV3-1/TRBV3-2,.,TRBJ1-5,.
CASRPTGNNGYTF,TGTGCCAGCAGACCGACAGGGAACAATGGCTACACCTTC,TRBV12-3/TRBV12-4,.,TRBJ1-2,TRBD1